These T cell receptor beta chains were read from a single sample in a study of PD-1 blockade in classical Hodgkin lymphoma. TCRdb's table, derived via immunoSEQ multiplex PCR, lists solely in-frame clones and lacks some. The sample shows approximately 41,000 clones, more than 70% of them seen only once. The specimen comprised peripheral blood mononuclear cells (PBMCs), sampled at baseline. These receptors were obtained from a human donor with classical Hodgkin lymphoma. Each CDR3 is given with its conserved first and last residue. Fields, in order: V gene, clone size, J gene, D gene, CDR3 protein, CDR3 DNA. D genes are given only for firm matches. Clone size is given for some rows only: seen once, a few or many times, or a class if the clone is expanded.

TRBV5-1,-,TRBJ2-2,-,CASSWAGPRAGELFF,TGCGCCAGCAGCTGGGCAGGGCCCCGGGCCGGGGAGCTGTTTTTT
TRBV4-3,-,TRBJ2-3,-,CASSQDVNTDTQYF,TGCGCCAGCAGCCAAGACGTAAACACAGATACGCAGTATTTT
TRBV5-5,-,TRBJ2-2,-,CASSLGPTGELFF,TGTGCCAGCAGCTTGGGCCCCACCGGGGAGCTGTTTTTT
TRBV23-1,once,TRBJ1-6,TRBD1,CASSGSDRVGARDNSPLHF,TGCGCCAGCAGTGGATCGGACAGGGTAGGGGCGCGAGATAATTCACCCCTCCACTTT
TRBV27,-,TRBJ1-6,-,CASSLRAGGWNSPLHF,TGTGCCAGCAGTTTAAGGGCGGGGGGTTGGAATTCACCCCTCCACTTT
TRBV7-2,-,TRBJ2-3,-,CASQADRSTDTQYF,TGTGCCAGCCAAGCAGATAGGAGCACAGATACGCAGTATTTT
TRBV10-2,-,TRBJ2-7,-,CASSSSGPPQGSEQYF,-
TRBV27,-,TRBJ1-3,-,CASSFGRRSTIYF,TGTGCCAGCAGTTTCGGACGTAGGTCCACCATATATTTT
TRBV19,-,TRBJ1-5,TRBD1,CASSIGQGGQPQHF,TGTGCCAGTAGTATAGGACAGGGAGGTCAGCCCCAGCATTTT
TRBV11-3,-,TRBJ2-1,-,CASSLGPNNEQFF,TGTGCCAGCAGCTTAGGTCCAAACAATGAGCAGTTCTTC
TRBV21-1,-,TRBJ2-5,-,CASSKVGTPGQGGETQYF,TGTGCCAGCAGCAAAGTGGGTACTCCGGGACAGGGTGGCGAGACCCAGTACTTC
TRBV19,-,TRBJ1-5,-,CASSRDHSNQPQHF,TGTGCCAGTAGTCGGGACCATAGCAATCAGCCCCAGCATTTT
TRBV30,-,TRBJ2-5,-,CAWSENQGETQYF,TGTGCCTGGAGTGAGAATCAGGGGGAGACCCAGTACTTC
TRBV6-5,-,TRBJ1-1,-,CASRKGTVNTEAFF,TGTGCCAGCAGGAAAGGGACGGTAAACACTGAAGCTTTCTTT
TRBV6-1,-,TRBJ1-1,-,CASSQGWVNTEAFF,TGTGCCAGCAGTCAGGGGTGGGTCAACACTGAAGCTTTCTTT
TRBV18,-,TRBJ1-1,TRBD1,CASSPDRGRGTEAFF,TGTGCCAGCTCACCTGACAGGGGGCGCGGGACTGAAGCTTTCTTT
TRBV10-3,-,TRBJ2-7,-,CAISRAGEQYF,TGTGCCATCTCTAGGGCGGGCGAGCAGTACTTC
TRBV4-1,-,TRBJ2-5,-,CASSQDWAVGAETQYF,TGCGCCAGCAGCCAAGACTGGGCGGTCGGGGCGGAGACCCAGTACTTC
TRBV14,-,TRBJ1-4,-,CASSHWEGKPTNEKLFF,TGTGCCAGCAGCCACTGGGAAGGGAAGCCAACTAATGAAAAACTGTTTTTT
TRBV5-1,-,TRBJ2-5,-,CASSVQETQYF,TGCGCCAGCAGCGTCCAAGAGACCCAGTACTTC
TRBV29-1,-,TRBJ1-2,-,CSVDPGTSYGYTF,TGCAGCGTTGATCCCGGCACCTCCTATGGCTACACCTTC
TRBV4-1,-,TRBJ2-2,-,CASSQAGETGELFF,TGCGCCAGCAGCCAAGCTGGCGAGACCGGGGAGCTGTTTTTT
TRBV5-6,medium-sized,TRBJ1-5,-,CASSLAGPNQPQHF,TGTGCCAGCAGCTTGGCGGGTCCCAATCAGCCCCAGCATTTT
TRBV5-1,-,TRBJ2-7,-,CASSLAGLNEQYF,TGCGCCAGCAGCTTGGCCGGACTCAACGAGCAGTACTTC
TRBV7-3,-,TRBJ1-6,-,CASSLSAGHNSPLHF,TGTGCCAGCAGCTTATCGGCAGGGCATAATTCACCCCTCCACTTT
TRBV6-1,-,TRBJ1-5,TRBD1,CASSETGGEQPQHF,TGTGCCAGCAGTGAGACAGGGGGTGAGCAGCCCCAGCATTTT